This paragraph reports one TCR beta chain. This sample was taken from a study of blood T cell repertoires in COVID-19. Looking at the study overall: Specimens from acute and convalescent COVID-19 originated in the United States, Italy and Spain. T cells, B-cell-depleted T cells, or PBMCs supplied cDNA or gDNA.

Study processing details: Researchers report that nucleated cell counts were estimated from reference gene primer amplification. This table comes from immunoSEQ multiplex PCR, and its TCRdb copy is limited to in-frame clones, with some not included. V and J calls and clone size come straight from that table; D and trimming were deduced from the DNA. The sample consists of 130,000 or so clones, approximately 80% of them appearing once. V lost 3 bases, J lost 4 bases, and 9 bases lay in between. The length of the CDR3 is 13 residues. The chain combines TRBV12-3 or TRBV12-4 with TRBJ1-1; D is possibly TRBD1 (6 bases). The receptor was derived from a human donor in a cohort sampled during active COVID-19. Material for sequencing was peripheral blood. In nucleotides, the CDR3 is TGTGCCAGCAGTTTGTCAGGGGCCACTGAAGCTTTCTTT. This encodes CASSLSGATEAFF.